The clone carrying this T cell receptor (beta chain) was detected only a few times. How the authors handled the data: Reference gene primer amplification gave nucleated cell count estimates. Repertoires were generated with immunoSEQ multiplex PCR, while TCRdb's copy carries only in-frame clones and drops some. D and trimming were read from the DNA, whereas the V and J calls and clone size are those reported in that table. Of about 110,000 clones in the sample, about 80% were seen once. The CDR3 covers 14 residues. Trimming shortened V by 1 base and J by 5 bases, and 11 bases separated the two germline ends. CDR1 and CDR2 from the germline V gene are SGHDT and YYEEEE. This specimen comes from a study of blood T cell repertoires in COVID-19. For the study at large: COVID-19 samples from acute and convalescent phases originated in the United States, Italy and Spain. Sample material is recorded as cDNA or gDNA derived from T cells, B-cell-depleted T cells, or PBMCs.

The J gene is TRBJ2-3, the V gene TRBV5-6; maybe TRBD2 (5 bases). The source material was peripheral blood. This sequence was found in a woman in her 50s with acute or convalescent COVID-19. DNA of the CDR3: TGTGCCAGCAGCTTGAGGCTAGCCGGAGATACGCAGTATTTT. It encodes CASSLRLAGDTQYF.